This TCR beta chain was obtained from a study of blood T cell repertoires in COVID-19. Study-level information: Cohort 3 donors were reported recovered after two negative PCRs, clearance, or symptom resolution.

The length of the CDR3 is 16 residues. The germline gives CDR1 MNHEY, CDR2 SVGAGI. V gave up 3 bases and J gave up 1 base, with 15 bases separating them. Authors' data handling: How many nucleated cells were present was estimated from reference gene primer amplification. Sequencing used immunoSEQ multiplex PCR; TCRdb keeps in-frame clones, though not all of them. The V and J calls and the clone size are those of that table, but D and trimming were determined from the DNA. Of some 200,000 clones listed, around 85% were seen once; the top ten hold over 3%. What was sequenced was PBMCs or T cells enriched from blood (not recorded which). The source of this sequence is a woman between 45 and 60 years old in a cohort exposed to, infected with or recovered from COVID-19 (not recorded which). This rearrangement joins TRBV6-5 to TRBJ1-2, with D hard to call. CDR3 amino acids: CASSYRGPAGNYGYTF. CDR3 nucleotide sequence: TGTGCCAGCAGTTATCGAGGACCGGCGGGTAACTATGGCTACACCTTC.